The T cell receptor beta chain under discussion was sequenced for a study of shared clonotypes between healthy human individuals. Study conclusions and caveats: Naive subsets usually exceeded memory subsets in estimated richness. The sole specimen, blood, was sampled, and tissue repertoires likely differ. Clonotype sharing across four donors was observed for roughly 5% of naive CD4 clonotypes.

Concerning this clone: Its target is not known.

Germline CDR1 is LNHDA and CDR2 is SQIVND (reference sequence). The V end lost 4 bases, the J end lost 7 bases, and 16 bases lay between the germline ends. This CDR3 is built from 15 residues. Assay: immunoSEQ multiplex PCR; the TCRdb copy retains only in-frame clones and omits some. The sample comprises over a million clones, approximately 97% of which are singletons, and approximately 1% rests with the top ten. Sequencing was done on a sample of naive CD4+ T cells sorted from blood. Subset given: CD45RA+ positively selected. The chain combines TRBV19 with TRBJ2-2; D possibly corresponds to TRBD2 (5 bases). This sequence originates from a young man in good health. The CDR3 spells CASSTQPKSGGELFF. The CDR3 coding sequence is TGTGCCAGTAGTACTCAACCTAAAAGCGGCGGGGAGCTGTTTTTT.